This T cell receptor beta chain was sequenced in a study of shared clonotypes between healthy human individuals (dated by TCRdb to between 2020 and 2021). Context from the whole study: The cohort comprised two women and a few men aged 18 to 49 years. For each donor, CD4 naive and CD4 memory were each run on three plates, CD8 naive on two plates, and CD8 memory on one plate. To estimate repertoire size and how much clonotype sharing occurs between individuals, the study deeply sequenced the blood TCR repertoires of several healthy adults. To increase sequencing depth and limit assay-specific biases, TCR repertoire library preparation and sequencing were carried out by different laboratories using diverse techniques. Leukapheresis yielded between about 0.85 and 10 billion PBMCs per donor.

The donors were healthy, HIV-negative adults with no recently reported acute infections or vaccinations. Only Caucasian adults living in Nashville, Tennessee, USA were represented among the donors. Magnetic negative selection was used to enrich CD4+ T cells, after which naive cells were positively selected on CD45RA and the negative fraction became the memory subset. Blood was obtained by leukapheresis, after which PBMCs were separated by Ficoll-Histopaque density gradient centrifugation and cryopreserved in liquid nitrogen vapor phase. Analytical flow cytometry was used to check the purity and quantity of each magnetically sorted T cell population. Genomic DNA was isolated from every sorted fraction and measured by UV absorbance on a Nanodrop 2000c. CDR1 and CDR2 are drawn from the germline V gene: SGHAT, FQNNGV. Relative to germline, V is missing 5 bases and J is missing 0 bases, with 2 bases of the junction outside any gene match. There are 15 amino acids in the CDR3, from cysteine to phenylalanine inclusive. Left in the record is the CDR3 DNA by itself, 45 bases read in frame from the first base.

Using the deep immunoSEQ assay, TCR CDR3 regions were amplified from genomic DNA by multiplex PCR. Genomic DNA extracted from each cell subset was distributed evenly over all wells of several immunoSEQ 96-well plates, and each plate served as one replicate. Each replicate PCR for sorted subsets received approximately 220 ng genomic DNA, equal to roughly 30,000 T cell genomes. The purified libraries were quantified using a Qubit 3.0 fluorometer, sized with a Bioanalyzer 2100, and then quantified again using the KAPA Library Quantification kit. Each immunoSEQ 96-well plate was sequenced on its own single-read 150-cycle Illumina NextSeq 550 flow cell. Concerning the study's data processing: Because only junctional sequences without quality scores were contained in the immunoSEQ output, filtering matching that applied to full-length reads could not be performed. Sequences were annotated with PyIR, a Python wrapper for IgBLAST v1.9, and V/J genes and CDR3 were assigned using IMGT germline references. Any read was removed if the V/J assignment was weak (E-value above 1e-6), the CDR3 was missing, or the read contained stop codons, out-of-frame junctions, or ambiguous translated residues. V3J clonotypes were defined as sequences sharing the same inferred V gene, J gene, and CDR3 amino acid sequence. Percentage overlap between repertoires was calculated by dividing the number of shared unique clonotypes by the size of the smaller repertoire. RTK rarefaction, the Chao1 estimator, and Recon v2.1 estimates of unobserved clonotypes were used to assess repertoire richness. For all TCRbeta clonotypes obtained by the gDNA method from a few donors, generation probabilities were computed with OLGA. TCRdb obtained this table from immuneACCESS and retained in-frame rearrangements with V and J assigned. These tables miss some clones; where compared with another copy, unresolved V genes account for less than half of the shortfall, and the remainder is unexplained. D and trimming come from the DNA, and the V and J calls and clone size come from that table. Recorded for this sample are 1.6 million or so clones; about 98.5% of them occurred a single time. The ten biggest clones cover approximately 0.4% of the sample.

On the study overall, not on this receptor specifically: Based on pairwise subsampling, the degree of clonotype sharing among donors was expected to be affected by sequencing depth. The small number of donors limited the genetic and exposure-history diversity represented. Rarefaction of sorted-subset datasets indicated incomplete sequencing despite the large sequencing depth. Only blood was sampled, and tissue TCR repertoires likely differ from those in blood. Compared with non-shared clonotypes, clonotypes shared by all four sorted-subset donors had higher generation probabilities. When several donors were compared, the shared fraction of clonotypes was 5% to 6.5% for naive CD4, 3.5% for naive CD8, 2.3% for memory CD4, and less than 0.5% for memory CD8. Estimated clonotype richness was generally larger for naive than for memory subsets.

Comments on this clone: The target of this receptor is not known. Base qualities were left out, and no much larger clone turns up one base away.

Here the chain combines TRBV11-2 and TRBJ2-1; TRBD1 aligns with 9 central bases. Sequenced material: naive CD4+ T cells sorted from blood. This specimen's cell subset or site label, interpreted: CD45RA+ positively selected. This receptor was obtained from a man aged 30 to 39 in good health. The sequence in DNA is TGTGCCAGCAGCGGACAGGGGTCCTCCTACAATGAGCAGTTCTTC. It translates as CASSGQGSSYNEQFF.